The 10 T cell receptor beta chains reported below all come from one sample, sequenced in a study of blood T cell repertoires in COVID-19. The data were produced by immunoSEQ multiplex PCR, yet TCRdb's version contains in-frame clones alone and is incomplete. The sample holds 100,000 to 150,000 clones, 90% seen once. Sequencing used peripheral blood. The receptors stem from a man in his sixties with COVID-19, enrolled during active disease.

As DNA, the CDR3 is TGCGCCAGCAGCTATTTTGTAGGGGGCGGAGAGCAGTACTTC. Translated: CASSYFVGGGEQYF. The gene calls are TRBV5-1 and TRBJ2-7; 7 positions match TRBD1. This CDR3 has 14 amino acids. J lost 7 bases, V lost 3 bases, and 10 bases had no gene match. The germline V gene has CDR1 SGHRS and CDR2 YFSETQ.

This CDR3 is CASKFQGARGANVLTF. DNA for the CDR3: TGTGCCAGCAAGTTTCAGGGGGCGAGAGGGGCCAACGTCCTGACTTTC. The rearrangement links TRBV6-6 to TRBJ2-6, with 8 bases lining up with TRBD1. CDR1 is MNHNY, CDR2 SVGAGI, per germline (reference sequence). The CDR3 totals 16 residues. Trimming cost V 7 bases and J 4 bases; bases outside gene matches: 9.

The CDR3 bases are TGTGCCACCAGTGACCATCCTGCAGGTTCAAACACCGGGGAGCTGTTTTTT. It codes for CATSDHPAGSNTGELFF. The genes are TRBV24-1 and TRBJ2-2; D not resolved. This CDR3 is 17 amino acids long. Deletions cut 4 bases from V and 2 bases from J, with 16 bases between. The V gene's germline CDR1 is KGHDR and CDR2 SFDVKD.

The chain links TRBV20-1 to TRBJ2-7, with D possibly TRBD2 on 6 matching bases. The CDR3 runs to 11 residues. V lost 6 bases and J 5 bases, leaving 11 bases between the germline ends. CDR1 is DFQATT, CDR2 SNEGSKA, per germline (reference sequence). The CDR3 region is CSAVGEDEQYF. CDR3 nucleotide sequence: TGCAGTGCCGTGGGGGAGGACGAGCAGTACTTC.

This clone was seen only once. V is TRBV5-1 and J is TRBJ1-1; 9 bases are shared with TRBD1. CDR1 SGHRS and CDR2 YFSETQ come from the germline V gene. This CDR3 is 14 amino acids long. J was trimmed by 4 bases and V by 1 base; bases with no gene match: 2. The CDR3 region is CASSLSTGGTEAFF. The CDR3, as DNA: TGCGCCAGCAGCTTGTCGACAGGGGGCACTGAAGCTTTCTTT.

This clone was seen just once. The chain carries TRBV6-1 and TRBJ2-7; 9 positions match TRBD1. The junction had 9 bases not matched to a gene; V was cut back by 3 bases and J by 3 bases. The CDR3 loop spans 16 amino acids. CDR1 is MNHNS, CDR2 SASEGT, per germline. The CDR3, as DNA: TGTGCCAGCAGTGAGGAACCGGGACAGGGTTTCTACGAGCAGTACTTC. This sequence encodes CASSEEPGQGFYEQYF.

The rearrangement links TRBV5-1 to TRBJ2-2; D unresolved. V lost 0 bases to trimming and J lost 3 bases, with 3 bases between them. Germline-derived CDR1 and CDR2 are SGHRS and YFSETQ. CDR3 size: 13 residues. The CDR3 sequence is CASSLADTGELFF. The CDR3 nucleotides are TGCGCCAGCAGCTTGGCAGACACCGGGGAGCTGTTTTTT.

The genes are TRBV18 and TRBJ1-2; TRBD1 matches 11 bases. The CDR3 is 16 amino acids. Unmatched junction bases numbered 7, after V lost 5 bases and J lost 2 bases. Looked up from germline, CDR1 is KGHSH and CDR2 is LQKENI. CDR3 DNA sequence: TGTGCCAGCTCATGGACAGGGGGCCACCAAAACTATGGCTACACCTTC. It translates to CASSWTGGHQNYGYTF.

The gene calls are TRBV9 and TRBJ1-6; D gene unclear. V lost 0 bases to trimming and J lost 8 bases, with 9 bases between them. Germline V gene lookup returns CDR1 SGDLS and CDR2 YYNGEE. This CDR3 region has 14 residues. DNA for the CDR3: TGTGCCAGCAGCGTAGGGGAGAGTGATTCACCCCTCCACTTT. Amino acid sequence: CASSVGESDSPLHF.

This rearrangement joins TRBV28 to TRBJ2-5, with D perhaps matching TRBD1 (5 bases). V lost 2 bases, J lost 4 bases, and 14 bases lay in between. This CDR3 has 15 residues. CDR1 and CDR2 (germline): MDHEN, SYDVKM. The CDR3 loop is CASSLRAGSVETQYF. The CDR3 coding sequence is TGTGCCAGCAGTTTAAGGGCAGGGTCTGTAGAGACCCAGTACTTC.